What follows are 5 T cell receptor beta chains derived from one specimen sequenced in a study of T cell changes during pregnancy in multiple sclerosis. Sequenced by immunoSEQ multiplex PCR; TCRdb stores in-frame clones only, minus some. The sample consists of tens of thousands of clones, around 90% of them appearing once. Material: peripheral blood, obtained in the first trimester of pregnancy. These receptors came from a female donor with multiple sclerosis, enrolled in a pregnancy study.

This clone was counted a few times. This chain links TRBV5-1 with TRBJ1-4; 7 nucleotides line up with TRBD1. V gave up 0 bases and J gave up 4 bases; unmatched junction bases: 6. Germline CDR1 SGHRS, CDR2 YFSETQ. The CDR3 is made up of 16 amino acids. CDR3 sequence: CASSLAGRGRNEKLFF. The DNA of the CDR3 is TGCGCCAGCAGCTTGGCCGGGAGGGGGCGTAATGAAAAACTGTTTTTT.

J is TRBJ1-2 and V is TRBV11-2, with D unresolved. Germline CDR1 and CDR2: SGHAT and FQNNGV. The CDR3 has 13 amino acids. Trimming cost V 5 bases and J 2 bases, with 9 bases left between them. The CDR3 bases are TGTGCCAGCAGCCCAGGATTGAACTATGGCTACACCTTC. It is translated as CASSPGLNYGYTF.

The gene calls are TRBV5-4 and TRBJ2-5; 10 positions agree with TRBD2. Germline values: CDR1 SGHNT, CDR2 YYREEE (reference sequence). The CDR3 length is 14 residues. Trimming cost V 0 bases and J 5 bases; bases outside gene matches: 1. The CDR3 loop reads CASSLASGSETQYF. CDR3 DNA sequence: TGTGCCAGCAGCTTGGCTAGCGGGAGTGAGACCCAGTACTTC.

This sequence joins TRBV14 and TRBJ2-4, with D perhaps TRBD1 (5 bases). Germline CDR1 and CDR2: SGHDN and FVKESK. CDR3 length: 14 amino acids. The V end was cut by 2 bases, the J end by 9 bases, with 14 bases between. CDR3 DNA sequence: TGTGCCAGCAGCCAACACCAGGGCTTCGGCATTCAGTACTTC. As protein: CASSQHQGFGIQYF.

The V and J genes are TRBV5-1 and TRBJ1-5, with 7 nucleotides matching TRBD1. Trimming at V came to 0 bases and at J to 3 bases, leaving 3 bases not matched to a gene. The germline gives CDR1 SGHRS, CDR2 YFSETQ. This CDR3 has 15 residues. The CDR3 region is CASSLGTGINQPQHF. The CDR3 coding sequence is TGCGCCAGCAGCTTGGGGACAGGAATCAATCAGCCCCAGCATTTT.